This TCR beta chain was captured in a study of blood T cell repertoires in COVID-19. Background on the study: The analysed material was cDNA or gDNA that came from T cells, B-cell-depleted T cells, or PBMCs.

Sequencing used immunoSEQ multiplex PCR; TCRdb keeps in-frame clones, though not all of them. The repertoire holds roughly 90,000 clones, with about 80% as singletons. The sequence was obtained from a woman aged 70-85 years with acute or convalescent COVID-19. Sequences were obtained from peripheral blood.

The CDR3 is CASSSQGSTSYNEQFF. The DNA of the CDR3 is TGTGCCAGCAGCTCTCAGGGGAGCACTTCCTACAATGAGCAGTTCTTC. This rearrangement joins TRBV7-2 to TRBJ2-1, with D maybe TRBD1 (6 bases). The V and J ends lost 4 bases and 1 base respectively, with 14 bases between them. This CDR3 has 16 amino acids. Germline values: CDR1 SGHTA, CDR2 FQGNSA.